These T cell receptor beta chains were read from a single sample in a study of T cells expressing NK-cell markers. Reprocessing the 5' RACE reads, TCRdb reports a single entry for every CDR3 protein and omits DNA. The sample spans roughly 380,000 distinct CDR3 sequences; the ten largest clones claim around 4.9%. What was sequenced was blood T cells: a sorted CD56 or NKG2C T cell subset, CD4+ or CD8+ T cells, or bulk PBMC T cells (not recorded which). Receptor source: a man aged 18 to 69 in good health. Each CDR3 is given with its conserved first and last residue. Fields, in order: J gene, V gene, CDR3 protein.

J: TRBJ1-4
V: TRBV5-1
CDR3: CASSLASRGEKLFF

J: TRBJ1-1
V: TRBV6-1
CDR3: CATSWGGNTEAFF

J: TRBJ1-1
V: TRBV6-4
CDR3: CASSDPVLNTEAFF

J: TRBJ1-3
V: TRBV3-1
CDR3: CASSRDIGGNTIYF

J: TRBJ2-2
V: TRBV9
CDR3: CASSPAWLAGGPELFF

J: TRBJ2-7
V: TRBV5-6
CDR3: CASTKREGSYEQYF

J: TRBJ2-3
V: TRBV21-1
CDR3: CASSKIRRRGAADTQYF

J: TRBJ1-2
V: TRBV6-5
CDR3: CASNTMETYRGGGYTF

J: TRBJ2-3
V: TRBV20-1
CDR3: CSAYFTSPDTQYF

J: TRBJ2-5
V: TRBV28
CDR3: CASRGSLGWGLGETQYF

J: TRBJ2-7
V: TRBV11-2
CDR3: CASSLQGGGVYEQYF

J: TRBJ2-3
V: TRBV6-6
CDR3: CASSYPAGLAGDTSRSTDTQYF

J: TRBJ2-3
V: TRBV25-1
CDR3: CASSESQGKADTQYF

J: TRBJ1-6
V: TRBV9
CDR3: CASGGGDRGTPLHF

J: TRBJ2-7
V: TRBV2
CDR3: CASSEGAPVYF

J: TRBJ2-5
V: TRBV20-1
CDR3: CSAAPNRGGQETQYF

J: TRBJ1-6
V: TRBV6-5
CDR3: CASRYKTGGNSPLHF